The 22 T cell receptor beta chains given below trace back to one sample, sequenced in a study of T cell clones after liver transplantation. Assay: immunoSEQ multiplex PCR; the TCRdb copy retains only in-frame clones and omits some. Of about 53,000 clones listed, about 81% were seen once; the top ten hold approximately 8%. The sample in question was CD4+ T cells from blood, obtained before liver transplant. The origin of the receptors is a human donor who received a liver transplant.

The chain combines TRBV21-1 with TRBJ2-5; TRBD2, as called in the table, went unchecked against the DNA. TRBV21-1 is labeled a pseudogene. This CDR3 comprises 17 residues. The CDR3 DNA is TGTGCCAGCAGCAATGCCCTCGACACTCGGGGGGTTGAGACCCAGTACTTC. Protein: CASSNALDTRGVETQYF.

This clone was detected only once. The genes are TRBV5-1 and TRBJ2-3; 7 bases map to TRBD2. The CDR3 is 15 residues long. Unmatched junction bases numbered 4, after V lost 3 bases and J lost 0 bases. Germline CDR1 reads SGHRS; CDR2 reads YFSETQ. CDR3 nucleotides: TGCGCCAGCAGCTCGGCTAGCGGTAGCACAGATACGCAGTATTTT. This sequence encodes CASSSASGSTDTQYF.

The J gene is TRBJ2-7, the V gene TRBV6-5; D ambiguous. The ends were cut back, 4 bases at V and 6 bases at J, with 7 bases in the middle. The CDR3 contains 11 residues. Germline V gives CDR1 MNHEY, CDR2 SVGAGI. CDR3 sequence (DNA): TGTGCCAGCAGTTCTCAGTCCGAGCAGTACTTC. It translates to CASSSQSEQYF.

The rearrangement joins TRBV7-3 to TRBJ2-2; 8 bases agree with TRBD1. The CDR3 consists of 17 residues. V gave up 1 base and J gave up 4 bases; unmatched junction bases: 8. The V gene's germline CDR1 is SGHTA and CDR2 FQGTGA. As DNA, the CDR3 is TGTGCCAGCAGCTTAATAGGGACAGGTCTAGCCACCGGGGAGCTGTTTTTT. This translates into CASSLIGTGLATGELFF.

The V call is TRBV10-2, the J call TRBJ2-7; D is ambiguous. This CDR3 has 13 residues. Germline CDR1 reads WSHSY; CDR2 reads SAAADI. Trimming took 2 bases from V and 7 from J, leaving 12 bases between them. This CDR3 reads CASSEQQGLEQYF. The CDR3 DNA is TGCGCCAGCAGTGAGCAACAAGGGCTAGAGCAGTACTTC.

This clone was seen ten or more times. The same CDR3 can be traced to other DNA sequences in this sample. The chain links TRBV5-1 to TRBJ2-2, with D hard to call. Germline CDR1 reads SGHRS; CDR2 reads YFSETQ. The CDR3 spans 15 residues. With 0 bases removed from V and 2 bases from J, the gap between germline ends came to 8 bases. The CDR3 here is CASSLVSTNTGELFF. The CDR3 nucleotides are TGCGCCAGCAGCTTGGTGTCTACTAACACCGGGGAGCTGTTTTTT.

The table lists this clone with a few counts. The CDR3 loop reads CAISEAREGYGYTF. Written as DNA, the CDR3 is TGTGCCATCAGTGAAGCGAGGGAAGGGTATGGCTACACCTTC. The V call is TRBV10-3, the J call TRBJ1-2, with D unresolved. V lost 3 bases and J lost 5, with 13 bases in between. The CDR3 contains 14 residues. Per the germline V gene, CDR1 is ENHRY and CDR2 is SYGVKD.

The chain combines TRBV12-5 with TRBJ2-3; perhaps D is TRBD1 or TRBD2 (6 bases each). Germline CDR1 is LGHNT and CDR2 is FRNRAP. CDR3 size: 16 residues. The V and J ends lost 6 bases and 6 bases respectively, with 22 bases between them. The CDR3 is CASGQALGGRSDTQYF. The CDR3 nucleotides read TGTGCTAGTGGCCAAGCTCTGGGGGGCCGATCTGATACGCAGTATTTT.

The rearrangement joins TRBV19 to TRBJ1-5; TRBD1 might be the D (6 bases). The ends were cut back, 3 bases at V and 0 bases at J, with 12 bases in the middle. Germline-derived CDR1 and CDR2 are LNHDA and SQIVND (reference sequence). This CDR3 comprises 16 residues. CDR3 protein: CASSMGGGYSNQPQHF. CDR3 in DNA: TGTGCCAGTAGTATGGGGGGGGGCTATAGCAATCAGCCCCAGCATTTT.

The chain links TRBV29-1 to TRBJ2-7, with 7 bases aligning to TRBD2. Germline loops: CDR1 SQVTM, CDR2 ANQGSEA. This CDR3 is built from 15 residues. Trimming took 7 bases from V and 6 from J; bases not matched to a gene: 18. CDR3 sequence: CSASGRGSGSVEQYF. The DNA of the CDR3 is TGCAGCGCCTCAGGTCGCGGGAGTGGGTCCGTCGAGCAGTACTTC.

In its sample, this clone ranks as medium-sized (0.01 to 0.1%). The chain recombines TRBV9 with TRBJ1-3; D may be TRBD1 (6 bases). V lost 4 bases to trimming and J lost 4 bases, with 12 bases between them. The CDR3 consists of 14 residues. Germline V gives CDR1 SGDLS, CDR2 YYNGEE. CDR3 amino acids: CASSQQGNGNTIYF. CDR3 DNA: TGTGCCAGCAGCCAACAGGGAAACGGAAACACCATATATTTT. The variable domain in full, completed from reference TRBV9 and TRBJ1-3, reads DSGVTQTPKHLITATGQRVTLRCSPRSGDLSVYWYQQSLDQGLQFLIQYYNGEERAKGNILERFSAQQFPDLHSELNLSSLELGDSALYFCASSQQGNGNTIYFGEGSWLTVV.

Here the CDR3 reads CASSQEGRIEPQHF. The CDR3 nucleotides are TGCGCCAGCAGCCAAGAAGGAAGAATCGAGCCCCAGCATTTT. The V and J genes are TRBV4-1 and TRBJ1-5; no clear D gene. The length of the CDR3 is 14 residues. V was trimmed by 0 bases and J by 8 bases, leaving 11 bases between them. Germline CDR1 is MGHRA and CDR2 is YSYEKL.

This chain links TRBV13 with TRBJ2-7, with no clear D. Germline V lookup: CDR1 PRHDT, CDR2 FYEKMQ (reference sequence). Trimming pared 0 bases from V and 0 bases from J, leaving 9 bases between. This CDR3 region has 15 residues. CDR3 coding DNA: TGTGCCAGCAGCTTAGGGGTGCAACGCTCCTACGAGCAGTACTTC. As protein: CASSLGVQRSYEQYF.

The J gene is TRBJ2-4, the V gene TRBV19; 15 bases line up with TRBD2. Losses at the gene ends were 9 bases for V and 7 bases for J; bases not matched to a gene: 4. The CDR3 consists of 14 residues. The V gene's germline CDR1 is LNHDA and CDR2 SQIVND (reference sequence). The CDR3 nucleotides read TGTGCCAGCGGGACTAGCGGGAGGCACAACATTCAGTACTTC. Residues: CASGTSGRHNIQYF.

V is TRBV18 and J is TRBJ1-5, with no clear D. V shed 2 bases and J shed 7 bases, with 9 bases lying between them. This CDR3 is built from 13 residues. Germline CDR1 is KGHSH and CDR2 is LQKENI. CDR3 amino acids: CASSPGDGQPQHF. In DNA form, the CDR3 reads TGTGCCAGCTCACCAGGGGATGGACAGCCCCAGCATTTT.

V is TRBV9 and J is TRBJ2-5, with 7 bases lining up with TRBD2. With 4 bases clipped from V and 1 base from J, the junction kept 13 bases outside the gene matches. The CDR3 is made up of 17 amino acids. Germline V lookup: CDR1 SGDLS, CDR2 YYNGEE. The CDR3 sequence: CASSPRGDGLGQETQYF. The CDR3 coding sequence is TGTGCCAGCAGCCCTCGGGGGGATGGGTTGGGCCAAGAGACCCAGTACTTC. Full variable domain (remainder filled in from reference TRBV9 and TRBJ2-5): DSGVTQTPKHLITATGQRVTLRCSPRSGDLSVYWYQQSLDQGLQFLIQYYNGEERAKGNILERFSAQQFPDLHSELNLSSLELGDSALYFCASSPRGDGLGQETQYFGPGTRLLVL.

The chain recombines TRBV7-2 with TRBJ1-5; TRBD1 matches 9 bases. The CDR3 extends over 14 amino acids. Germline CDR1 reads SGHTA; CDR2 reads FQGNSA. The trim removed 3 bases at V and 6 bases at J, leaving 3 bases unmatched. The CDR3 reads CASSLTGGGQPQHF. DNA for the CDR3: TGTGCCAGCAGCTTGACAGGGGGTGGTCAGCCCCAGCATTTT.

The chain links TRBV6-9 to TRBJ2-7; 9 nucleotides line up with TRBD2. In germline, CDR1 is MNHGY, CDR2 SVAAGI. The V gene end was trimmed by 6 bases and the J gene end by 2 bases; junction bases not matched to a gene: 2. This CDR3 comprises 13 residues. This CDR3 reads CASRASGAYEQYF. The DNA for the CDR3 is TGTGCCAGCAGGGCTAGCGGGGCCTACGAGCAGTACTTC.

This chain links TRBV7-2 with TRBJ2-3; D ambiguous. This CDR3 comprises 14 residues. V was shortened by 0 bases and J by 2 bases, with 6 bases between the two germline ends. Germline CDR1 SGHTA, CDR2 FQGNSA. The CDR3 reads CASSLAAVTDTQYF. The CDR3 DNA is TGTGCCAGCAGCTTAGCTGCAGTCACAGATACGCAGTATTTT.

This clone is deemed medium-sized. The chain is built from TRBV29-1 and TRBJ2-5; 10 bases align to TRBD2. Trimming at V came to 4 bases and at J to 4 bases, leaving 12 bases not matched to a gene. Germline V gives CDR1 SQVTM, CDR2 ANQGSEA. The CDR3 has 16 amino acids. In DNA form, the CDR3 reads TGCAGCGTTGTTTTCTCTAGCGGGAGCTCAAGAGAGACCCAGTACTTC. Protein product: CSVVFSSGSSRETQYF.

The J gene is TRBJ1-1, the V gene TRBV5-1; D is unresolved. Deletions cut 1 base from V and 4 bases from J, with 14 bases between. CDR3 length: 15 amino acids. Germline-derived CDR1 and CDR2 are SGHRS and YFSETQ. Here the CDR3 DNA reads TGCGCCAGCAGCTTGTACGAGATGCGGGGCACTGAAGCTTTCTTT. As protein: CASSLYEMRGTEAFF.

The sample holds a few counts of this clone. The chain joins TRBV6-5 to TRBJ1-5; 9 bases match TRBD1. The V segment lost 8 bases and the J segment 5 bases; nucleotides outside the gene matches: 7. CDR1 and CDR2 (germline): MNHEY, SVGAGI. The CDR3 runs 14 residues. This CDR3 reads CASGRDREDQPQHF. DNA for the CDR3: TGTGCCAGCGGACGGGACAGGGAGGATCAGCCCCAGCATTTT.